The source of this T cell receptor beta chain is a study of PD-1 blockade in classical Hodgkin lymphoma. Points from the study as a whole: The study found complete responders had baseline diversity similar to newly diagnosed patients. Causes of the repertoire differences remain undefined, possibly disease activity or prior therapy. Relapsed/refractory patients reportedly had lower baseline diversity than newly diagnosed patients.

Relapse after autologous stem cell transplantation occurred in every patient, and brentuximab vedotin exposure varied. Data came from immunoSEQ multiplex PCR; TCRdb stores just in-frame clones and leaves some out. The sample gives 90,000 to 120,000 clones, nearly 90% of which show up once; about 20% is in the top ten. Germline CDR1 is SGHRS and CDR2 is YFSETQ. Trimming pared 0 bases from V and 0 bases from J, leaving 7 bases between. There are 14 residues in the CDR3. Only a few counts were recorded for this clone. Antigen: not known. This clonotype originated in a human donor with classical Hodgkin lymphoma. V usage is TRBV5-1 and J usage is TRBJ2-7, with no clear D. Here the sequenced sample was peripheral blood mononuclear cells (PBMCs), taken before the second cycle of nivolumab. The CDR3 DNA reads as TGCGCCAGCAGCTTGGAACAGTACTCCTACGAGCAGTACTTC. This translates into CASSLEQYSYEQYF.